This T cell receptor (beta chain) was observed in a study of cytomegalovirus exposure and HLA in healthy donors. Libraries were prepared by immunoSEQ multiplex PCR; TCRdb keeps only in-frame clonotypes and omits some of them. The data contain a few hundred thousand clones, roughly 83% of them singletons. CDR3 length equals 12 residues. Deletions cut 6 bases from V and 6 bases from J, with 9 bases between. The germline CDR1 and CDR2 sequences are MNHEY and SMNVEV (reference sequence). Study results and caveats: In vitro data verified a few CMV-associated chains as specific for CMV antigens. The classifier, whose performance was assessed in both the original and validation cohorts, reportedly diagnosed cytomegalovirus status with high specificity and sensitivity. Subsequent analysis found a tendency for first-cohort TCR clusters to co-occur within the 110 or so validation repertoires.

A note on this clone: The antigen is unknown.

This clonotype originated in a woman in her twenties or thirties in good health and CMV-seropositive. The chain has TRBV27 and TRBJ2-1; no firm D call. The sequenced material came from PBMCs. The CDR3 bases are TGTGCCAGCAGACGACCAGGCAATGAGCAGTTCTTC. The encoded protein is CASRRPGNEQFF.